The subject of this entry is one TCR beta chain. The sample comes from a study of blood T cell repertoires in COVID-19. Study summary: The United States, Italy and Spain supplied acute and convalescent COVID-19 samples. Nucleic acid was either cDNA or gDNA, and it came from T cells, B-cell-depleted T cells, or PBMCs.

V trimming: 3 bases; J trimming: 2 bases; junction bases outside the gene matches: 3. CDR1 and CDR2 (germline): LGHDT, YNNKEL (reference sequence). The CDR3 contains 15 residues. As originally analysed: Amplification of reference gene primers provided the estimated nucleated cell counts. TCRdb's copy holds only in-frame clones and misses some; the assay was immunoSEQ multiplex PCR. From that table come the V and J calls and clone size; the DNA was used to work out D and trimming. The sample includes a few hundred thousand clones, just over 85% of them seen just once. The sequenced sample was peripheral blood. The receptor comes from a woman in her 30s with active or convalescent COVID-19. The chain carries TRBV3-1 (or the pseudogene TRBV3-2) and TRBJ2-5, with 10 bases matching TRBD2. CDR3 protein: CASSQGLAPQETQYF. CDR3 coding DNA: TGTGCCAGCAGCCAGGGACTAGCGCCACAAGAGACCCAGTACTTC.